These 27 T cell receptor beta chains share one sample of origin, sequenced in a study of blood T cell repertoires in COVID-19. TCRdb's copy holds only in-frame clones and misses some; the assay was immunoSEQ multiplex PCR. The sample carries roughly 70,000 clones, under 95% recorded once. Input material: peripheral blood. These receptors came from a man in his fifties or sixties with acute or convalescent COVID-19.

This chain joins TRBV7-2 and TRBJ2-3; tentative D call: TRBD1 (6 bases). Germline V gene lookup returns CDR1 SGHTA and CDR2 FQGNSA. The CDR3 totals 15 residues. The germline V and J ends were trimmed by 5 bases and 1 base, with 13 bases remaining between them. CDR3 sequence: CASSVTGSRTDTQYF. DNA of the CDR3: TGTGCCAGCAGCGTGACAGGTTCTCGCACAGATACGCAGTATTTT.

The chain employs TRBV4-1 and TRBJ2-2, with TRBD1 matching over 10 bases. Germline trimming cut 2 bases from V and 0 bases from J; bases unmatched to any gene: 3. The CDR3 has 17 amino acids. Germline assignment: CDR1 MGHRA and CDR2 YSYEKL. CDR3 residues: CASSQPGTGANTGELFF. The CDR3 region has the DNA TGCGCCAGCAGCCAACCCGGGACAGGGGCGAACACCGGGGAGCTGTTTTTT.

V gene TRBV7-2 combines with J gene TRBJ2-4; 9 nucleotides align to TRBD1. Trimming at V came to 3 bases and at J to 8 bases, leaving 2 bases not matched to a gene. Germline values: CDR1 SGHTA, CDR2 FQGNSA. This CDR3 comprises 13 residues. DNA of the CDR3: TGTGCCAGCAGCTTTAGACAGGGGGACATTCAGTACTTC. This sequence encodes CASSFRQGDIQYF. Filled out from reference TRBV7-2 and TRBJ2-4, the complete variable domain reads GAGVSQSPSNKVTEKGKDVELRCDPISGHTALYWYRQSLGQGLEFLIYFQGNSAPDKSGLPSDRFSAERTGGSVSTLTIQRTQQEDSAVYLCASSFRQGDIQYFGAGTRLSVL.

The chain uses TRBV27 and TRBJ1-1, with D perhaps matching TRBD1 (6 bases). This CDR3 is built from 15 residues. V lost 3 bases, J lost 4 bases, and 15 bases lay in between. Germline loops: CDR1 MNHEY, CDR2 SMNVEV (reference sequence). The CDR3 bases are TGTGCCAGCAGTTTTTTTCGGGGGGCCGGCACTGAAGCTTTCTTT. It is translated as CASSFFRGAGTEAFF.

The chain is built from TRBV2 and TRBJ1-6; D remains unclear. CDR3 length equals 15 residues. The germline V gene has CDR1 SNHLY and CDR2 FYNNEI. Trimming removed 0 bases from V and 12 bases from J, with 15 bases in between. DNA for the CDR3: TGTGCCAGCAGTGAAGCGCGGGCAGGCCTAGGACCCCTCCACTTT. It specifies CASSEARAGLGPLHF.

Worth noting for this clone: The junction and the germline gene differ at one end; a read error may be behind it. The genes are TRBV7-3 and TRBJ2-4; D not resolved. CDR1 SGHTA and CDR2 FQGTGA come from the germline V gene. The CDR3 loop spans 13 amino acids. CDR3 coding DNA: TGTGCCAGCTGCTTCCTGGCCAAAAACATTCAGTACTTC. It yields the protein CASCFLAKNIQYF.

The chain carries TRBV5-1 and TRBJ2-5; 9 bases agree with TRBD1. The germline V gene has CDR1 SGHRS and CDR2 YFSETQ. The V segment lost 3 bases and the J segment 5 bases; nucleotides outside the gene matches: 8. This CDR3 has 15 amino acids. DNA for the CDR3: TGCGCCAGCAGCTCCTCACAGGGGGCGGGGGAGACCCAGTACTTC. This translates into CASSSSQGAGETQYF.

The genes are TRBV19 and TRBJ1-2; no clear D. CDR3 size: 11 residues. Germline V gene sequence: CDR1 LNHDA, CDR2 SQIVND (reference sequence). The V and J ends lost 4 bases and 9 bases respectively, with 9 bases between them. This CDR3 is CASSTSFSYTF. DNA of the CDR3: TGTGCCAGTAGTACCTCCTTTAGCTACACCTTC.

The genes are TRBV11-3 and TRBJ2-7; 8 nucleotides match TRBD1. Germline loops: CDR1 SGHNT, CDR2 YENEEA. The CDR3 covers 13 residues. After removal of 0 bases from V and 6 bases from J, the junction contained 1 base not matched to a gene. The CDR3 nucleotides read TGTGCCAGCAGCTTAGACAGGGGGCGCGAGCAGTACTTC. Its translation is CASSLDRGREQYF. Variable domain in full (rest from reference TRBV11-3 and TRBJ2-7): EAGVVQSPRYKIIEKKQPVAFWCNPISGHNTLYWYLQNLGQGPELLIRYENEEAVDDSQLPKDRFSAERLKGVDSTLKIQPAELGDSAVYLCASSLDRGREQYFGPGTRLTVT.

This sequence joins TRBV11-3 and TRBJ2-5, with unresolved D. The CDR3 has 13 amino acids. The V gene's germline CDR1 is SGHNT and CDR2 YENEEA. V shed 1 base and J shed 1 base, with 4 bases lying between them. The CDR3 DNA follows: TGTGCCAGCAGCTTAGTGGCCCAAGAGACCCAGTACTTC. Protein product: CASSLVAQETQYF.

V and J are TRBV5-8 and TRBJ1-4; D is uncertain. Trimming pared 5 bases from V and 5 bases from J, leaving 4 bases between. The CDR3 sequence is 11 residues long. The germline gives CDR1 SGHTS, CDR2 YDEGEE. Written as DNA, the CDR3 is TGTGCCAGCAGGTCAAATGAAAAACTGTTTTTT. Protein: CASRSNEKLFF.

This chain links TRBV9 with TRBJ2-2; 7 nucleotides match TRBD2. The CDR3 contains 13 residues. V gave up 4 bases and J gave up 5 bases; unmatched junction bases: 2. From germline, CDR1 is SGDLS and CDR2 YYNGEE. DNA for the CDR3: TGTGCCAGCAGCATTAGCGGGACCGGGGAGCTGTTTTTT. It codes for CASSISGTGELFF.

The rearrangement uses TRBV6-6 and TRBJ2-1, with a weak D call TRBD2 (6 bases). Germline V lookup: CDR1 MNHNY, CDR2 SVGAGI (reference sequence). This CDR3 has 13 amino acids. Trimming stripped 7 bases from V and 4 bases from J, with 11 bases between. The CDR3 loop is CASNLGGYNEQFF. The CDR3, as DNA: TGTGCCAGCAACCTGGGGGGTTACAATGAGCAGTTCTTC.

The genes are TRBV29-1 and TRBJ2-1; 15 nucleotides line up with TRBD2. The ends lost 4 bases at V and 7 bases at J; junction bases unmatched: 5. The CDR3 has 15 residues. CDR1 is SQVTM, CDR2 ANQGSEA, per germline. The CDR3 bases are TGCAGCGTTGCCAGGGGGACTAGCGGGAGGAATGAGCAGTTCTTC. Residues: CSVARGTSGRNEQFF.

This rearrangement joins TRBV7-9 to TRBJ2-1; 9 bases agree with TRBD2. J was trimmed by 2 bases and V by 1 base; bases with no gene match: 9. The CDR3 totals 18 residues. The germline V gene has CDR1 SEHNR and CDR2 FQNEAQ (reference sequence). CDR3 DNA sequence: TGTGCCAGCAGCTTAGGATTCTCTAGCGGGAATACCTACAATGAGCAGTTCTTC. Protein product: CASSLGFSSGNTYNEQFF.

This clone was counted only a few times. The chain links TRBV6-1 to TRBJ1-2; a possible D gene is TRBD1 (5 bases). Between the trimmed V and J ends, which lost 3 bases and 7 bases, there was a span of 15 bases. The germline V gene encodes CDR1 MNHNS and CDR2 SASEGT. CDR3 length: 14 residues. CDR3 coding DNA: TGTGCCAGCAGTGAGGGGGGTAACCAATTTGGCTACACCTTC. Translated: CASSEGGNQFGYTF.

This rearrangement joins TRBV6-5 to TRBJ2-1; 10 bases agree with TRBD1. The CDR3 has 15 amino acids. Germline V gives CDR1 MNHEY, CDR2 SVGAGI. V dropped 2 bases and J dropped 9; count of bases not matched to a gene: 7. CDR3: CASSYPTGGRSEQFF. The CDR3 region has the DNA TGTGCCAGCAGTTACCCGACAGGGGGCCGGAGTGAGCAGTTCTTC.

The rearrangement joins TRBV4-2 to TRBJ2-3; tentatively, D is TRBD1 (6 bases). The V end lost 0 bases, the J end lost 1 base, and 14 bases lay between the germline ends. The germline V gene encodes CDR1 LGHNA and CDR2 YNFKEQ. The CDR3 consists of 17 residues. The CDR3 DNA follows: TGTGCCAGCAGCCAAGAGGGGGCATCGTTGGGCACAGATACGCAGTATTTT. This encodes CASSQEGASLGTDTQYF.

The chain employs TRBV3-1 (or the pseudogene TRBV3-2) and TRBJ2-7; TRBD1 aligns across 7 bases. Unmatched junction bases numbered 6, after V lost 3 bases and J lost 1 base. CDR1 and CDR2 from the germline V gene are LGHDT and YNNKEL (reference sequence). The CDR3 contains 15 residues. The CDR3 region is CASSQGSRGSYEQYV. The CDR3 DNA sequence: TGTGCCAGCAGCCAGGGGAGCAGGGGGTCCTACGAGCAGTACGTC.

This chain connects TRBV27 to TRBJ2-2; maybe TRBD2 (6 bases). Germline CDR1 is MNHEY and CDR2 is SMNVEV (reference sequence). V was clipped by 5 bases and J by 4 bases, with 8 bases between them. CDR3 length: 13 amino acids. The CDR3 nucleotides are TGTGCCAGCAGTACTAGCTTCACCGGGGAGCTGTTTTTT. Amino acids: CASSTSFTGELFF.

The genes are TRBV5-5 and TRBJ2-3, with 7 positions matching TRBD2. CDR1 SGHKS and CDR2 YYEKEE come from the germline V gene (reference sequence). J lost 1 base, V lost 0 bases, and 2 bases had no gene match. The length of the CDR3 is 15 residues. CDR3 nucleotide sequence: TGTGCCAGCAGCTTGGGACTAGCAGGCACAGATACGCAGTATTTT. Protein product: CASSLGLAGTDTQYF.

The CDR3 DNA follows: TGCGCCAGCAGCCAAGTGTCCGGTTCTCTCGGGGAGCAGTACTTC. Protein: CASSQVSGSLGEQYF. The V and J genes are TRBV4-1 and TRBJ2-7; D is unclear. The CDR3 contains 15 residues. Trimming took 1 base from V and 7 from J, leaving 17 bases between them. The germline V gene encodes CDR1 MGHRA and CDR2 YSYEKL.

The chain employs TRBV27 and TRBJ1-1; D ambiguous. Germline V lookup: CDR1 MNHEY, CDR2 SMNVEV (reference sequence). Deletions cut 6 bases from V and 0 bases from J, with 11 bases between. The CDR3 consists of 14 residues. The CDR3 is CASSPQVMNTEAFF. The CDR3 bases are TGTGCCAGCAGCCCACAAGTCATGAACACTGAAGCTTTCTTT.

The chain recombines TRBV24-1 with TRBJ2-5; maybe TRBD1 (5 bases). V was shortened by 6 bases and J by 4 bases, with 17 bases between the two germline ends. This CDR3 contains 15 residues. Germline V gene lookup returns CDR1 KGHDR and CDR2 SFDVKD. The CDR3 coding sequence is TGTGCCACCAGTTTTTTCTTGGGTGGGGCAGAGACCCAGTACTTC. It translates to CATSFFLGGAETQYF.

This chain connects TRBV7-8 to TRBJ2-1, with 7 nucleotides matching TRBD2. This CDR3 has 15 residues. V lost 5 bases, J lost 0 bases, and 4 bases stayed unmatched. Germline CDR1 reads SGHVS; CDR2 reads FQNEAQ. CDR3 amino acids: CASSVSGSSYNEQFF. CDR3 in DNA: TGTGCCAGCAGCGTTAGCGGGTCCTCCTACAATGAGCAGTTCTTC.

DNA of the CDR3: TGTGCCTGGAGCGTAGGATTGACCCGGGACAGGGGGAGAATCCGTAAAGGGGGTAATGGCTACACCTTC. This translates into CAWSVGLTRDRGRIRKGGNGYTF. The rearrangement links TRBV30 to TRBJ1-2; 11 positions match TRBD1. The CDR3 runs 23 residues. With 3 bases clipped from V and 6 bases from J, the junction kept 33 bases outside the gene matches. Per germline, CDR1 GTSNPN and CDR2 SVGIG (reference sequence). Combining the CDR3 with reference TRBV30 and TRBJ1-2 gives the whole variable domain SQTIHQWPATLVQPVGSPLSLECTVEGTSNPNLYWYRQAAGRGLQLLFYSVGIGQISSEVPQNLSASRPQDRQFILSSKKLLLSDSGFYLCAWSVGLTRDRGRIRKGGNGYTFGSGTRLTVV.

The chain joins TRBV5-4 to TRBJ1-6, with 8 nucleotides matching TRBD1. The CDR3 loop spans 14 amino acids. V shed 2 bases, J shed 9 bases, and the junction held 4 bases outside the gene matches. CDR1 SGHNT and CDR2 YYREEE come from the germline V gene (reference sequence). The CDR3 coding sequence is TGTGCCAGCAGCTTCGACAGGGGTATTTCACCCCTCCACTTT. Its translation: CASSFDRGISPLHF.